The clone carrying this T cell receptor beta chain occurred a few times. What it binds is unknown. Genomic DNA constituted the template upon which TCR beta VDJ and CDR3 profiling was performed. TCRdb passed the reads through MiXCR, listing each CDR3 protein once. The table lists 200,000 to 250,000 distinct CDR3 sequences, 50% to 70% of them singletons, with roughly three fifths in the top ten. This sample stems from a study of CD8+CD57+ T cells in acquired aplastic anemia. Study-level information: DNA from sorted CD4+ and CD8+ cells averaged around 3 ug. Study-level points and caveats: The number of CD8+ CDR3 sequences shared by patients and controls was about 27.

Patients chosen for sequencing had shown CD8+CD57+ cell expansion by flow cytometry. The blood sampling took place in patients who had so far received no therapy. V lost 5 bases to trimming and J lost 3 bases, with 17 bases between them. Germline-derived CDR1 and CDR2 are DFQATT and SNEGSKA (reference sequence). This CDR3 has 14 amino acids. The sequenced material came from sorted CD4+, CD8+, or CD8+CD57+ T cells (not recorded which) from PBMCs. The source of this sequence is a human donor with aplastic anemia. The J gene is TRBJ2-7, the V gene TRBV20-1; D possibly corresponds to TRBD1 (6 bases). CDR3 in amino acids: CSASGQSLVYEQYF. The DNA of the CDR3 is TGCAGTGCTTCAGGACAGTCCTTGGTCTACGAGCAGTACTTC.